The rows below give T cell receptor beta chains drawn from one sample of a study of blood T cells in healthy people across ages. One entry per CDR3 protein, called by TCRdb with MiXCR from the 5' RACE reads. The table lists about a million distinct CDR3 sequences, 51% of them singletons. The sequencing sample was made of blood. These TCRs come from a woman aged 60-75 years in good health. Both conserved end residues are part of each CDR3. The D gene is left open where the match is weak. Clone size is given for some rows only: seen once, a few or many times, or a class if the clone is expanded.

D gene: .
clone size: .
V gene: TRBV12-3/TRBV12-4
J gene: TRBJ2-7
CDR3 protein: CASQAAFGGEQYF
CDR3 DNA: TGTGCCAGCCAGGCGGCGTTTGGGGGCGAGCAGTACTTC

D gene: .
clone size: .
V gene: TRBV2
J gene: TRBJ1-1
CDR3 protein: CASRPQTVLTEAFF
CDR3 DNA: TGTGCCAGCAGGCCGCAAACAGTTTTAACTGAAGCTTTCTTT

D gene: .
clone size: .
V gene: TRBV5-5
J gene: TRBJ1-1
CDR3 protein: CASGFLAGQGNTEAFF
CDR3 DNA: TGTGCCAGCGGCTTTCTGGCAGGGCAAGGGAACACTGAAGCTTTCTTT

D gene: .
clone size: .
V gene: TRBV28
J gene: TRBJ2-7
CDR3 protein: CASSFTGYWRIQYF
CDR3 DNA: TGTGCCAGCAGTTTCACCGGCTATTGGAGGATTCAGTACTTC

D gene: TRBD2
clone size: .
V gene: TRBV2
J gene: TRBJ2-7
CDR3 protein: CASSALAGGPGEQYF
CDR3 DNA: TGTGCCAGCAGTGCACTAGCGGGAGGGCCGGGCGAGCAGTACTTC

D gene: .
clone size: .
V gene: TRBV3-1
J gene: TRBJ1-2
CDR3 protein: CASSQDGYTF
CDR3 DNA: TGTGCCAGCAGCCAGGATGGCTACACCTTC

D gene: .
clone size: few
V gene: TRBV7-2
J gene: TRBJ2-5
CDR3 protein: CASSLSGSKETQYF
CDR3 DNA: TGTGCCAGCAGCTTATCCGGCAGCAAAGAGACCCAGTACTTC

D gene: TRBD1
clone size: once
V gene: TRBV14
J gene: TRBJ2-5
CDR3 protein: CASSQFGTGEETQYF
CDR3 DNA: TGTGCCAGCAGCCAATTTGGGACAGGGGAAGAGACCCAGTACTTC

D gene: .
clone size: few
V gene: TRBV6-6
J gene: TRBJ1-2
CDR3 protein: CASRGSNYGYTF
CDR3 DNA: TGTGCCAGCAGGGGGTCTAACTATGGCTACACCTTC

D gene: .
clone size: many
V gene: TRBV3-1
J gene: TRBJ2-1
CDR3 protein: CASSQDNHNEQFF
CDR3 DNA: TGTGCCAGCAGCCAAGACAACCACAATGAGCAGTTCTTC

D gene: .
clone size: few
V gene: TRBV14
J gene: TRBJ1-6
CDR3 protein: CASSQHTLLNSPLHF
CDR3 DNA: TGTGCCAGCAGCCAGCACACCCTGCTCAATTCACCCCTCCACTTT

D gene: TRBD2
clone size: .
V gene: TRBV20-1
J gene: TRBJ2-5
CDR3 protein: CSARDNSGRAWETQYF
CDR3 DNA: TGCAGTGCTAGAGATAACAGCGGGAGGGCGTGGGAGACCCAGTACTTC

D gene: .
clone size: .
V gene: TRBV20-1
J gene: TRBJ2-7
CDR3 protein: CSASAPVGGNYEQYF
CDR3 DNA: TGCAGTGCTAGTGCCCCGGTGGGCGGGAACTACGAGCAGTACTTC

D gene: TRBD1
clone size: .
V gene: TRBV20-1
J gene: TRBJ2-7
CDR3 protein: CSARGQGVVYEQYF
CDR3 DNA: TGCAGTGCTAGGGGGCAGGGGGTCGTCTACGAGCAGTACTTC

D gene: .
clone size: .
V gene: TRBV12-3/TRBV12-4
J gene: TRBJ2-7
CDR3 protein: CVSSSPGRQGGEQYF
CDR3 DNA: TGTGTCAGCAGTTCACCGGGACGCCAAGGCGGCGAGCAGTACTTC

D gene: .
clone size: .
V gene: TRBV29-1
J gene: TRBJ2-1
CDR3 protein: CSVEGQGSGLKFF
CDR3 DNA: TGCAGCGTTGAAGGCCAGGGGTCGGGCTTGAAGTTCTTC

D gene: .
clone size: .
V gene: TRBV10-3
J gene: TRBJ1-5
CDR3 protein: CATRNSDNQPQHF
CDR3 DNA: TGTGCCACCCGAAACTCGGACAATCAGCCCCAGCATTTT

D gene: .
clone size: once
V gene: TRBV6-1
J gene: TRBJ1-2
CDR3 protein: CASSEAVGGGYTF
CDR3 DNA: TGTGCCAGCAGTGAAGCTGTTGGTGGTGGCTACACCTTC

D gene: TRBD2
clone size: few
V gene: TRBV10-3
J gene: TRBJ2-1
CDR3 protein: CAINSGGSNEQFF
CDR3 DNA: TGTGCCATCAATTCGGGAGGGAGCAATGAGCAGTTCTTC

D gene: .
clone size: .
V gene: TRBV7-6
J gene: TRBJ2-7
CDR3 protein: CASSMGPFYEQYF
CDR3 DNA: TGTGCCAGCAGCATGGGACCGTTCTACGAGCAGTACTTC

D gene: .
clone size: .
V gene: TRBV10-3
J gene: TRBJ2-7
CDR3 protein: CAISERASYEQYF
CDR3 DNA: TGTGCCATCAGTGAGAGGGCGTCCTACGAGCAGTACTTC

D gene: TRBD1
clone size: few
V gene: TRBV6-5
J gene: TRBJ2-7
CDR3 protein: CASILTVGTGVYEQYF
CDR3 DNA: TGTGCCAGCATTTTAACCGTCGGGACAGGGGTTTACGAGCAGTACTTC

D gene: .
clone size: .
V gene: TRBV7-2
J gene: TRBJ1-5
CDR3 protein: CASSLAYYQPQHF
CDR3 DNA: TGTGCCAGCAGCTTAGCGTACTATCAGCCCCAGCATTTT

D gene: TRBD2
clone size: .
V gene: TRBV6-5
J gene: TRBJ2-1
CDR3 protein: CVTSGYNEQFF
CDR3 DNA: TGTGTGACTAGCGGTTACAATGAGCAGTTCTTC

D gene: .
clone size: .
V gene: TRBV20-1
J gene: TRBJ1-2
CDR3 protein: CSASPTGQPLRYGYTF
CDR3 DNA: TGCAGTGCTAGCCCTACTGGACAGCCATTAAGATATGGCTACACCTTC

D gene: .
clone size: .
V gene: TRBV4-3
J gene: TRBJ2-7
CDR3 protein: CASSQERYNSYEQYF
CDR3 DNA: TGCGCCAGCAGCCAAGAAAGATACAACTCCTACGAGCAGTACTTC

D gene: TRBD2
clone size: few
V gene: TRBV28
J gene: TRBJ2-7
CDR3 protein: CASSFLVSSGAYEQYF
CDR3 DNA: TGTGCCAGCAGTTTTTTAGTCTCTAGCGGAGCCTACGAGCAGTACTTC

D gene: TRBD1
clone size: few
V gene: TRBV27
J gene: TRBJ1-6
CDR3 protein: CASSFRSAGRSYGTVNSALHF
CDR3 DNA: TGTGCCAGCAGTTTTAGGAGTGCGGGTCGGTCTTACGGGACAGTTAATTCAGCCCTCCACTTT

D gene: .
clone size: .
V gene: TRBV12-3/TRBV12-4
J gene: TRBJ2-3
CDR3 protein: CATRTRATTDTQYF
CDR3 DNA: TGTGCCACCCGGACCAGAGCGACCACAGATACGCAGTATTTT

D gene: .
clone size: .
V gene: TRBV27
J gene: TRBJ2-7
CDR3 protein: CASRLLFSYEQYF
CDR3 DNA: TGTGCCAGCAGACTGCTTTTCTCCTACGAGCAGTACTTC

D gene: TRBD1
clone size: .
V gene: TRBV25-1
J gene: TRBJ2-4
CDR3 protein: CASSVTRTGAGNIQYF
CDR3 DNA: TGTGCCAGCAGTGTCACCAGGACAGGGGCCGGGAACATTCAGTACTTC

D gene: TRBD2
clone size: .
V gene: TRBV30
J gene: TRBJ2-3
CDR3 protein: CAWSGLAVSTDTQYF
CDR3 DNA: TGTGCCTGGTCCGGACTAGCGGTTAGCACAGATACGCAGTATTTT

D gene: .
clone size: .
V gene: TRBV28
J gene: TRBJ2-7
CDR3 protein: CASSFWLAPKEQYF
CDR3 DNA: TGTGCCAGCAGTTTTTGGCTAGCTCCAAAGGAGCAGTACTTC

D gene: TRBD2
clone size: .
V gene: TRBV10-2
J gene: TRBJ2-7
CDR3 protein: CASTGVGTSYEQYF
CDR3 DNA: TGCGCCAGCACAGGGGTCGGGACTAGCTACGAGCAGTACTTC

D gene: .
clone size: .
V gene: TRBV7-2
J gene: TRBJ2-2
CDR3 protein: CASSSTETGELFF
CDR3 DNA: TGTGCCAGCAGTTCCACAGAGACCGGGGAGCTGTTTTTT

D gene: .
clone size: .
V gene: TRBV4-2
J gene: TRBJ1-1
CDR3 protein: CASSQDFAENTEAFF
CDR3 DNA: TGTGCCAGCAGCCAAGATTTTGCCGAGAACACTGAAGCTTTCTTT

D gene: .
clone size: .
V gene: TRBV20-1
J gene: TRBJ1-2
CDR3 protein: CSAPRGVHGYTF
CDR3 DNA: TGCAGTGCTCCCCGGGGGGTTCATGGCTACACCTTC

D gene: .
clone size: few
V gene: TRBV5-1
J gene: TRBJ2-1
CDR3 protein: CASSLEAVPPSEQFF
CDR3 DNA: TGCGCCAGCAGCTTGGAAGCGGTCCCCCCCTCTGAGCAGTTCTTC

D gene: TRBD1
clone size: few
V gene: TRBV27
J gene: TRBJ1-4
CDR3 protein: CASRTQGGAEKLFF
CDR3 DNA: TGTGCCAGCAGGACACAGGGGGGAGCTGAAAAACTGTTTTTT

D gene: TRBD1
clone size: few
V gene: TRBV7-3
J gene: TRBJ2-1
CDR3 protein: CASSPPPGQGGYNEQFF
CDR3 DNA: TGTGCCAGCAGCCCGCCTCCGGGACAGGGCGGCTACAATGAGCAGTTCTTC

D gene: TRBD2
clone size: few
V gene: TRBV2
J gene: TRBJ2-3
CDR3 protein: CASKREKSTDTQYF
CDR3 DNA: TGTGCCAGTAAGCGGGAGAAGAGCACAGATACGCAGTATTTT

D gene: .
clone size: few
V gene: TRBV7-9
J gene: TRBJ2-5
CDR3 protein: CASSFYGREETQYF
CDR3 DNA: TGTGCCAGCAGCTTTTACGGGAGAGAAGAGACCCAGTACTTC

D gene: TRBD2
clone size: .
V gene: TRBV27
J gene: TRBJ2-7
CDR3 protein: CASRILAGADEQYF
CDR3 DNA: TGTGCCAGCAGGATATTAGCGGGAGCGGACGAGCAGTACTTC

D gene: .
clone size: few
V gene: TRBV7-8
J gene: TRBJ1-5
CDR3 protein: CASSLEGWGQGQPQHF
CDR3 DNA: TGTGCCAGCAGCTTAGAAGGGTGGGGTCAGGGTCAGCCCCAGCATTTT

D gene: .
clone size: few
V gene: TRBV15
J gene: TRBJ2-3
CDR3 protein: CATSPTTNTDTQYF
CDR3 DNA: TGTGCCACCTCTCCTACCACAAACACAGATACGCAGTATTTT

D gene: TRBD2
clone size: .
V gene: TRBV2
J gene: TRBJ2-7
CDR3 protein: CASRLSSGRSYEQYF
CDR3 DNA: TGTGCCAGCAGGCTATCTAGCGGACGGTCCTACGAGCAGTACTTC

D gene: .
clone size: .
V gene: TRBV6-6
J gene: TRBJ2-7
CDR3 protein: CASKGNSYEQYF
CDR3 DNA: TGTGCCAGCAAAGGGAACTCCTACGAGCAGTACTTC

D gene: .
clone size: .
V gene: TRBV27
J gene: TRBJ2-3
CDR3 protein: CASNLFDPALTDTQYF
CDR3 DNA: TGTGCCAGCAATTTATTCGACCCGGCCCTGACAGATACGCAGTATTTT

D gene: .
clone size: .
V gene: TRBV4-2
J gene: TRBJ1-2
CDR3 protein: CASSQDWSNGYTF
CDR3 DNA: TGTGCCAGCAGCCAAGATTGGAGCAATGGCTACACCTTC

D gene: .
clone size: .
V gene: TRBV4-1
J gene: TRBJ2-7
CDR3 protein: CASSQGAGGLEQYF
CDR3 DNA: TGCGCCAGCAGCCAAGGGGCGGGTGGGCTCGAGCAGTACTTC

D gene: TRBD1
clone size: .
V gene: TRBV28
J gene: TRBJ2-3
CDR3 protein: CASSPIQGVSTDTQYF
CDR3 DNA: TGTGCCAGCAGCCCAATACAGGGGGTCAGCACAGATACGCAGTATTTT

D gene: .
clone size: few
V gene: TRBV12-3/TRBV12-4
J gene: TRBJ2-5
CDR3 protein: CASSISFWQYF
CDR3 DNA: TGTGCCAGCAGTATCTCGTTTTGGCAGTACTTC

D gene: TRBD2
clone size: .
V gene: TRBV10-3
J gene: TRBJ2-1
CDR3 protein: CAISGRRLAENYNEQFF
CDR3 DNA: TGTGCCATCAGTGGGCGACGACTAGCGGAGAACTACAACGAGCAGTTCTTC